These 23 T cell receptor beta chains were sequenced from one sample in a study of control samples from healthy donors and cancer patients. TCRdb's table, derived via immunoSEQ multiplex PCR, lists solely in-frame clones and lacks some. The sample contains about 120,000 clones, around 92% of which appear only once. Sequencing was done on a sample of blood. Receptors were obtained from a man in his forties or fifties in good health.

V usage is TRBV6-2 or TRBV6-3 and J usage is TRBJ2-5; TRBD1 matches 8 bases. Germline loops: CDR1 MNHEY, CDR2 SVGEGT. The CDR3 contains 12 residues. J was trimmed by 5 bases and V by 5 bases; bases with no gene match: 1. The chain's CDR3 is CASSTGGETQYF. The CDR3, as DNA: TGTGCCAGCAGTACAGGGGGGGAGACCCAGTACTTC.

V and J are TRBV27 and TRBJ1-2; 7 bases agree with TRBD1. The CDR3 runs to 19 residues. J lost 2 bases, V lost 4 bases, and 19 bases had no gene match. Germline CDR1 and CDR2: MNHEY and SMNVEV (reference sequence). The CDR3: CASSSPPKTGPSLNYGYTF. The CDR3 DNA reads as TGTGCCAGCAGTTCCCCCCCGAAGACAGGGCCGTCTCTGAACTATGGCTACACCTTC.

This chain connects TRBV7-2 to TRBJ2-1; D might be TRBD2 (6 bases). The CDR3 extends over 14 amino acids. Germline assignment: CDR1 SGHTA and CDR2 FQGNSA. V gave up 1 base and J gave up 8 bases, with 12 bases separating them. The CDR3 DNA is TGTGCCAGCAGCTTAGGACGGGGGTCTTATGAGCAGTTCTTC. Translated, it gives CASSLGRGSYEQFF.

The CDR3: CATVRRGVMNTEAFF. CDR3 coding DNA: TGTGCCACCGTCCGAAGGGGTGTAATGAACACTGAAGCTTTCTTT. The gene calls are TRBV10-3 and TRBJ1-1; possible D gene TRBD1, 5 bases. Trimming pared 10 bases from V and 0 bases from J, leaving 18 bases between. CDR1 ENHRY and CDR2 SYGVKD come from the germline V gene. The CDR3 is 15 amino acids.

The CDR3 DNA reads as TGTGCCAGCAGTGAGGGACACACCGGGGAGCTGTTTTTT. The encoded protein is CASSEGHTGELFF. The chain joins TRBV25-1 to TRBJ2-2; possibly TRBD1 or TRBD2 for D (5 bases each). The CDR3 runs 13 residues. V shed 3 bases and J shed 3 bases, with 5 bases lying between them. From germline, CDR1 is MGHDK and CDR2 SYGVNS.

CDR3 DNA sequence: TGTGCCTGGAGTACCGGATTAGCGGGGATCGGGGAGCTGTTTTTT. Protein: CAWSTGLAGIGELFF. The rearrangement uses TRBV30 and TRBJ2-2; 8 bases map to TRBD2. The germline CDR1 and CDR2 sequences are GTSNPN and SVGIG (reference sequence). This CDR3 has 15 residues. V shed 2 bases, J shed 7 bases, and the junction held 9 bases outside the gene matches.

The rearrangement joins TRBV15 to TRBJ1-2; maybe TRBD1 (5 bases). The CDR3 loop spans 14 amino acids. V lost 1 base to trimming and J lost 1 base, with 7 bases between them. From germline, CDR1 is LNHNV and CDR2 YYDKDF (reference sequence). CDR3 DNA: TGTGCCACCAGCAGAGTCGACAGTAACTATGGCTACACCTTC. Translation: CATSRVDSNYGYTF.

As concerns this clone: A junction end diverges from the germline sequence, so it may reflect a read error. The V call is TRBV5-4, the J call TRBJ2-1; D unresolved. This CDR3 contains 14 residues. Germline lookup yields CDR1 SGHNT and CDR2 YYREEE (reference sequence). The CDR3 DNA follows: TGTGCCAGCAGCGTAGACTTGTCCTACAATGAGCTGTTCTTC. Residues: CASSVDLSYNELFF.

The V and J genes are TRBV6-6 and TRBJ1-3, with TRBD1 as a possible D gene (5 bases). The CDR3 runs to 15 residues. The V end was cut by 2 bases, the J end by 0 bases, with 8 bases between. CDR1 and CDR2 (germline): MNHNY, SVGAGI (reference sequence). This CDR3 is CASSYDSTSGNTIYF. The CDR3 DNA is TGTGCCAGCAGTTACGACAGCACCTCTGGAAACACCATATATTTT.

This clone showed up just once. The rearrangement links TRBV7-7 to TRBJ2-3, with 8 bases fitting TRBD2. The junction had 4 bases not matched to a gene; V was cut back by 1 base and J by 4 bases. Per germline, CDR1 SSHAT and CDR2 FNYEAQ (reference sequence). The CDR3 is 15 residues long. The CDR3 region is CASSLGAGGSDTQYF. In nucleotides, the CDR3 is TGTGCCAGCAGCTTAGGGGCGGGGGGCTCAGATACGCAGTATTTT.

The rearrangement joins TRBV6-2 or TRBV6-3 to TRBJ2-6, with D perhaps TRBD1 (7 bases). This CDR3 has 16 residues. The germline CDR1 and CDR2 sequences are MNHEY and SVGEGT. V was clipped by 6 bases and J by 2 bases, with 14 bases between them. CDR3 bases: TGTGCCAGCAGCCCCAGGGGGGTAACTGGGGCCAACGTCCTGACTTTC. Encoded protein: CASSPRGVTGANVLTF.

V is TRBV7-2 and J is TRBJ1-6; D is unresolved. The CDR3 sequence is 14 residues long. The germline V gene has CDR1 SGHTA and CDR2 FQGNSA. V was clipped by 2 bases and J by 10 bases, with 12 bases between them. CDR3 coding DNA: TGTGCCAGCAGCTTATACTGGGGAAACTCACCCCTCCACTTT. This encodes CASSLYWGNSPLHF. The whole variable domain, remainder taken from reference TRBV7-2 and TRBJ1-6, is GAGVSQSPSNKVTEKGKDVELRCDPISGHTALYWYRQSLGQGLEFLIYFQGNSAPDKSGLPSDRFSAERTGGSVSTLTIQRTQQEDSAVYLCASSLYWGNSPLHFGNGTRLTVT.

The chain carries TRBV18 and TRBJ2-2; unclear D gene. CDR3 length equals 13 residues. Looked up from germline, CDR1 is KGHSH and CDR2 is LQKENI. Trimming left V 2 bases short and J 8 bases short, with 9 bases between. Here the CDR3 reads CASSPRARGELFF. CDR3 sequence (DNA): TGTGCCAGCTCACCAAGGGCCAGGGGGGAGCTGTTTTTT.

The V call is TRBV21-1, the J call TRBJ1-5; TRBD1 is taken as the D call from the table, unchecked against the DNA. TRBV21-1 is noted as a pseudogene. The CDR3 totals 18 residues. The CDR3 is CASSNEAGHPCLDQPQHF. The CDR3 DNA reads TGTGCCAGCAGCAACGAGGCAGGGCACCCGTGTTTAGATCAGCCCCAGCATTTT.

This chain links TRBV6-5 with TRBJ1-5; maybe TRBD1 (6 bases). CDR3 length: 14 amino acids. Germline assignment: CDR1 MNHEY and CDR2 SVGAGI. The V gene lost 7 bases and the J gene lost 2 bases, with 12 bases spanning the gap. The CDR3 DNA follows: TGTGCCAGCAAGAACAGGGCGGGCAATCAGCCCCAGCATTTT. Encoded protein: CASKNRAGNQPQHF.

The chain employs TRBV19 and TRBJ1-5, with D unclear. The CDR3 runs to 14 residues. Germline assignment: CDR1 LNHDA and CDR2 SQIVND (reference sequence). V lost 5 bases to trimming and J lost 2 bases, with 10 bases between them. The CDR3 coding sequence is TGTGCCAGTAGTCCGGGAGCGGGCAATCAGCCCCAGCATTTT. This codes for CASSPGAGNQPQHF.

The chain is built from TRBV5-8 and TRBJ2-3; D gene unclear. This CDR3 region has 15 residues. Trimming cost V 7 bases and J 0 bases, with 15 bases left between them. The germline V gene has CDR1 SGHTS and CDR2 YDEGEE. The chain's CDR3 is CASPGLQSSTDTQYF. The CDR3 DNA follows: TGTGCCAGCCCCGGGCTTCAGTCTAGCACAGATACGCAGTATTTT.

The CDR3: CASSQVQRSNQPQHF. The CDR3 coding sequence is TGCGCCAGCAGCCAAGTACAGAGGAGCAATCAGCCCCAGCATTTT. The chain joins TRBV4-3 to TRBJ1-5; D is uncertain. Per the germline V gene, CDR1 is LGHNA and CDR2 is YSLEER. With 1 base removed from V and 1 base from J, the gap between germline ends came to 8 bases. The CDR3 runs 15 residues.

This clone appeared once. The chain combines TRBV3-1 (or the pseudogene TRBV3-2) with TRBJ2-2, with TRBD1 as a possible D gene (6 bases). Trimming removed 6 bases from V and 2 bases from J, with 10 bases in between. The CDR3 totals 14 residues. CDR1 LGHDT and CDR2 YNNKEL come from the germline V gene (reference sequence). The CDR3 spells CASRRDTNTGELFF. The CDR3 nucleotides are TGTGCCAGCAGGAGGGACACCAACACCGGGGAGCTGTTTTTT.

This chain joins TRBV2 and TRBJ2-3; 11 bases line up with TRBD2. Germline V gene sequence: CDR1 SNHLY, CDR2 FYNNEI. This CDR3 region has 16 residues. After removal of 5 bases from V and 4 bases from J, the junction contained 8 bases not matched to a gene. The CDR3 region is CASSTMTSGEADTQYF. The CDR3 DNA reads as TGTGCCAGCAGTACCATGACTAGCGGGGAAGCAGATACGCAGTATTTT. Together with reference TRBV2 and TRBJ2-3, the CDR3 gives the full variable domain: EPEVTQTPSHQVTQMGQEVILRCVPISNHLYFYWYRQILGQKVEFLVSFYNNEISEKSEIFDDQFSVERPDGSNFTLKIRSTKLEDSAMYFCASSTMTSGEADTQYFGPGTRLTVL.

The J gene is TRBJ1-5, the V gene TRBV3-1 (or the pseudogene TRBV3-2); 7 nucleotides line up with TRBD1. Trimming cost V 5 bases and J 0 bases; bases outside gene matches: 1. Germline V lookup: CDR1 LGHDT, CDR2 YNNKEL (reference sequence). This CDR3 has 14 residues. Here the CDR3 reads CASSYRGSNQPQHF. CDR3 DNA sequence: TGTGCCAGCAGCTACAGGGGTAGCAATCAGCCCCAGCATTTT.

The rearrangement links TRBV7-2 to TRBJ1-6; D is undetermined. V was clipped by 4 bases and J by 8 bases, with 12 bases between them. Germline CDR1 SGHTA, CDR2 FQGNSA. The CDR3 runs 14 residues. The CDR3 DNA follows: TGTGCCAGCAGCTCCCGAAGATTGGATTCACCCCTCCACTTT. It specifies CASSSRRLDSPLHF.

This rearrangement joins TRBV6-2 or TRBV6-3 to TRBJ2-1; TRBD2 matches at 10 bases. The CDR3 consists of 15 residues. The germline V gene encodes CDR1 MNHEY and CDR2 SVGEGT. Unmatched junction bases numbered 6, after V lost 6 bases and J lost 4 bases. The CDR3 here is CASSLLAGAYNEQFF. The DNA for the CDR3 is TGTGCCAGCAGCCTTCTAGCGGGGGCTTACAATGAGCAGTTCTTC.